The present T cell receptor beta chain was sequenced within a study of cytomegalovirus exposure and HLA in healthy donors (dated by TCRdb to 2016 to 2017). For the wider study: The roughly 700 repertoires of the first cohort and the roughly 110 validation repertoires were produced on the same platform, according to a later analysis. Besides the first cohort of around 700 subjects, a separate validation cohort made up of 120 or so different subjects was used. To predict cytomegalovirus infection status, the study brought together high-throughput TCR immunosequencing, statistical association of individual TCRs with disease status, and machine learning. The study aimed to test whether signatures of past pathogen exposure could be identified by cataloging public T cell receptors. The paper as a whole reports these results and caveats: The classifier was reported to diagnose cytomegalovirus status with high specificity and sensitivity in both the original and validation cohorts. The authors suggested that the approach could potentially be generalized to other disease states and immunological phenotypes. Across donors, most TCR sequences were observed very rarely, whereas some public TCRs were present in many individuals. In vitro tests confirmed that a few of the cytomegalovirus-associated TCR beta chains recognize cytomegalovirus antigens. A later analysis lacked HLA typing for the validation cohort, so it scored co-occurrence in that cohort across all 110 or so repertoires. The study listed 164 TCR beta chains as associated with cytomegalovirus. Of the cluster scores, approximately 94% were above 0 in a later analysis, which found that TCRs clustered in the first cohort also tended to co-occur in the 110 or so validation repertoires.

The method behind the library was the immunoSEQ multiplex PCR assay. On the study's bioinformatics: A statistical classification framework was developed to diagnose cytomegalovirus status using the catalog of TCR beta chain sequences. TCRdb limited this immuneACCESS table to in-frame rearrangements with V and J called. A share of clones is missing; checked studies link under half to unresolved V genes, and the rest is unexplained. V and J calls plus clone size are reproduced from that table; the DNA served to infer D and trimming. The sample contains 160,000 or so clones, around 81% of them found a single time. The ten biggest clones cover about 2.1% of the sample. A word on this clone: Its antigen is not yet known. One base away there is no much larger clone; base qualities are not given.

The donors belonged to the validation cohort of roughly 120 subjects, which was separate from the roughly 700-subject first cohort. The clonotype originates from a man under 40 in good health and CMV-seropositive. Specimen: PBMCs.

The bases are TGTGCCATCAGTGAGTCGAAGTTTAGCGGGGCTTTCACAGATACGCAGTATTTT. The resulting protein is CAISESKFSGAFTDTQYF. The V and J genes are TRBV10-3 and TRBJ2-3, with TRBD2 matching 8 junction bases. The CDR3 has 18 amino acids, counting the end cysteine and phenylalanine. The read is trimmed to its CDR3 DNA, 54 bases read in frame from base 1. In the germline V gene, CDR1 corresponds to ENHRY and CDR2 to SYGVKD. V loses 0 bases at its end and J loses 2 bases; junction bases beyond the gene matches: 10.